The T cell receptor beta chain under discussion was sequenced for a study of blood T cell repertoires in COVID-19. Study at large: COVID-19 samples, acute and convalescent, were from the United States, Italy and Spain. In each case, the material was cDNA or gDNA derived from T cells, B-cell-depleted T cells, or PBMCs.

The V segment lost 6 bases and the J segment 4 bases; nucleotides outside the gene matches: 3. The CDR3 is made up of 13 amino acids. The germline V gene encodes CDR1 LNHDA and CDR2 SQIVND (reference sequence). Original handling: Nucleated cell number was recorded as an estimate derived from reference gene primer amplification. TCRdb keeps only in-frame clones here, not all; method: immunoSEQ multiplex PCR. That table gives V, J and clone size, and the DNA gave D and trimming. The sample holds a few hundred thousand clones; about 89% are singletons and the top ten take around 0.84%. The rearrangement links TRBV19 to TRBJ2-1, with TRBD2 identical over 7 bases. This receptor was identified in a man in his thirties or forties with acute or convalescent COVID-19. The source material was peripheral blood. The CDR3 reads CASRPGLYNEQFF. The CDR3 region has the DNA TGTGCCAGTAGACCGGGACTATACAATGAGCAGTTCTTC. The full variable domain, its missing parts supplied by reference TRBV19 and TRBJ2-1, is DGGITQSPKYLFRKEGQNVTLSCEQNLNHDAMYWYRQDPGQGLRLIYYSQIVNDFQKGDIAEGYSVSREKKESFPLTVTSAQKNPTAFYLCASRPGLYNEQFFGPGTRLTVL.